This entry is about one TCR beta chain. This sample is part of a study of T cell changes during pregnancy in multiple sclerosis. Only in-frame clones appear in the TCRdb table, and some are missing; sequencing was by immunoSEQ multiplex PCR. The sample records around 67,000 clones, approximately 92% being singletons. CDR1 is MNHNS and CDR2 is SASEGT in the germline V gene. The J segment lost 8 bases and the V segment lost 9 bases, leaving 10 bases of the junction unmatched. This CDR3 region has 15 residues. V gene TRBV6-1 combines with J gene TRBJ2-2; 12 nucleotides align to TRBD2. This receptor was taken from a female donor with multiple sclerosis, enrolled in a pregnancy study. The sequencing here drew on peripheral blood, taken in the first trimester of pregnancy. DNA of the CDR3: TGTGCCAGTTCACGACTAGCGGGAGAGGGGGGGGAGCTGTTTTTT. Translated: CASSRLAGEGGELFF.